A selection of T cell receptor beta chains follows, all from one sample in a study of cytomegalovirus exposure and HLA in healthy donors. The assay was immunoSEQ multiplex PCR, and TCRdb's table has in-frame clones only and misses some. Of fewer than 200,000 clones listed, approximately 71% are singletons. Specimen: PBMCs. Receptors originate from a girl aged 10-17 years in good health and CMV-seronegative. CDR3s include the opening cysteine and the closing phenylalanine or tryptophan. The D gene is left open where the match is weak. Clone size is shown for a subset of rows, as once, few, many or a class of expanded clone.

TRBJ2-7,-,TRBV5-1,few,CASSLLAARSYEQYF,TGCGCCAGCAGCTTACTGGCGGCGAGATCCTACGAGCAGTACTTC
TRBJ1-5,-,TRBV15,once,CATSRERGQPQHF,TGTGCCACCAGCAGAGAAAGGGGTCAGCCCCAGCATTTT
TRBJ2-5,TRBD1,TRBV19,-,CASSLGQQETQYF,TGTGCCAGTAGTTTGGGACAGCAAGAGACCCAGTACTTC
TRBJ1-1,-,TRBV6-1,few,CATLLNTEAFF,TGTGCCACCCTTCTTAACACTGAAGCTTTCTTT
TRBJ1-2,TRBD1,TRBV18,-,CASAQGADYGYTF,TGTGCCAGCGCGCAGGGGGCGGACTATGGCTACACCTTC
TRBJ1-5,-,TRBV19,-,CASSDRYDRLMNQPQHF,TGTGCCAGTTCCGATAGATACGACAGGCTCATGAATCAGCCCCAGCATTTT
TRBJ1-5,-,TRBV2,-,CASRISGPGGASNQPQHF,TGTGCCAGCCGAATCAGCGGCCCCGGGGGGGCTAGCAATCAGCCCCAGCATTTT
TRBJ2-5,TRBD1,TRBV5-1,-,CASSGVTGGSGETQYF,TGCGCCAGCAGCGGCGTGACAGGGGGGAGCGGTGAGACCCAGTACTTC
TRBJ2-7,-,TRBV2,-,CASSEPATGAPQRQYF,TGTGCCAGCAGTGAACCCGCAACGGGAGCCCCCCAAAGGCAGTACTTC
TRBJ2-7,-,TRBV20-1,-,CSANRYEQYF,TGCAGTGCTAACCGGTACGAGCAGTACTTC
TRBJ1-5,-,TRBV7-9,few,CASTLDRDNQPQHF,TGTGCCAGCACACTAGACCGGGACAATCAGCCCCAGCATTTT
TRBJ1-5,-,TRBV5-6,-,CASSRQEPNQPQHF,TGTGCCAGCAGCCGACAGGAGCCTAATCAGCCCCAGCATTTT
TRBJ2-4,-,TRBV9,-,CASSVDQGTTKNIQYF,TGTGCCAGCAGCGTAGACCAGGGCACTACCAAAAACATTCAGTACTTC
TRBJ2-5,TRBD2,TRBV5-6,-,CASKTGTSDQETQYF,TGTGCCAGCAAAACCGGGACTAGCGATCAAGAGACCCAGTACTTC
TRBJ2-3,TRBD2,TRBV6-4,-,CASSAGLAGGPDTQYF,TGTGCCAGCAGTGCGGGGTTAGCGGGGGGCCCCGATACGCAGTATTTT
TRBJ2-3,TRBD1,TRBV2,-,CASSVKGAILDTQYF,TGTGCCAGCAGTGTTAAGGGGGCGATTCTAGATACGCAGTATTTT
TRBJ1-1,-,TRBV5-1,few,CASTDGGMNTEAFF,TGCGCCAGCACGGACGGGGGGATGAACACTGAAGCTTTCTTT
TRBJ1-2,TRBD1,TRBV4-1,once,CASSQDDRVTHGYTF,TGCGCCAGCAGCCAAGATGACAGGGTGACCCATGGCTACACCTTC
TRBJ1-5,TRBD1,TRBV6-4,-,CASSGDSPGNQPQHF,TGTGCCAGCAGTGGGGACAGTCCCGGCAATCAGCCCCAGCATTTT
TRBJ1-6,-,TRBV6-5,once,CASSYSIGSPLHF,TGTGCCAGCAGTTACTCGATCGGTTCACCCCTCCACTTT
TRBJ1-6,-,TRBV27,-,CASRIYGYSPLHF,TGTGCCAGCCGGATTTACGGGTATTCACCCCTCCACTTT
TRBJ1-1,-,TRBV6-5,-,CASSYGGSSTEAFF,TGTGCCAGCAGTTACGGGGGCTCGAGTACTGAAGCTTTCTTT